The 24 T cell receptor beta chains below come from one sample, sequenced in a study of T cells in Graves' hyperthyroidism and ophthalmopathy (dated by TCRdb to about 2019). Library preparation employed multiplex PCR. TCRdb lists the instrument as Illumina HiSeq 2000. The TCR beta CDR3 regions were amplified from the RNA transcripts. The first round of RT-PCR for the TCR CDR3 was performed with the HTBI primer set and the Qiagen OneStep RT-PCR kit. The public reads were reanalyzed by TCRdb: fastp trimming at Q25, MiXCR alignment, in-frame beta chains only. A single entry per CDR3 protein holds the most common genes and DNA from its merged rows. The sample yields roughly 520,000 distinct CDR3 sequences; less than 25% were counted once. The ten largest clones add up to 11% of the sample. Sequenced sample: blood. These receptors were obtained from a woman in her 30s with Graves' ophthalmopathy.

CDR3 protein: CASTSGAAEGAGELFF. The CDR3 DNA follows: TGTGCCAGCACCTCCGGGGCCGCAGAGGGGGCCGGGGAGCTGTTTTTT. V usage is TRBV28 and J usage is TRBJ2-2, with D perhaps TRBD1 (6 bases). CDR3 size: 16 residues. V was trimmed by 7 bases and J by 6 bases, leaving 21 bases between them. Germline V gene data show CDR1 as MDHEN and CDR2 as SYDVKM.

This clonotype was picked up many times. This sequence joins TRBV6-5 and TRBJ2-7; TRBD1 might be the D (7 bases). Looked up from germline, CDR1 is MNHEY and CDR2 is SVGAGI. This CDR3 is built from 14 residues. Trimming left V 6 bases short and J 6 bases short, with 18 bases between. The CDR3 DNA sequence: TGTGCCAGCAGCTCAGGGGGAGCCGGGGGCGAGCAGTACTTC. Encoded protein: CASSSGGAGGEQYF.

The DNA for the CDR3 is TGTGCCAGCAGTTTTGGACAGGGGCTCCAAGAGACCCAGTACTTC. Encoded protein: CASSFGQGLQETQYF. V usage is TRBV12-3 or TRBV12-4 and J usage is TRBJ2-5, with 9 nucleotides matching TRBD1. V trimming: 3 bases; J trimming: 1 base; junction bases outside the gene matches: 3. The CDR3 is made up of 15 amino acids.

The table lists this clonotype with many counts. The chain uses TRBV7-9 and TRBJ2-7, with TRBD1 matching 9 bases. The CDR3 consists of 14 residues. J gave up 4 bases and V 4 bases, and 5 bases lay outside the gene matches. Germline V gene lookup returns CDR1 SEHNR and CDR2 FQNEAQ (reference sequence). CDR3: CASSSGQGLYEQYF. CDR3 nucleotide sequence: TGTGCCAGCAGCTCGGGACAGGGTTTATACGAGCAGTACTTC.

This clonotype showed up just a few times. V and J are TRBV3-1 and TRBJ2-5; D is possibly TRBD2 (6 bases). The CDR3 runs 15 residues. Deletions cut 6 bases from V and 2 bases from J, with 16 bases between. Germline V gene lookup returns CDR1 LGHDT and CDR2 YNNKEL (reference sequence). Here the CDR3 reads CASSETGTAQETQYF. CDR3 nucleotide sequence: TGTGCCAGCAGTGAGACCGGGACTGCACAAGAGACCCAGTACTTC.

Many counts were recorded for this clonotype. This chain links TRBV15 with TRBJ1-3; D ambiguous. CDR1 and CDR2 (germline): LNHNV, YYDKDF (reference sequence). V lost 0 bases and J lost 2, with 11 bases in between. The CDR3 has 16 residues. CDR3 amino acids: CATSRDEETAGNTIYF. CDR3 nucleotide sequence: TGTGCCACCAGCAGAGATGAGGAGACGGCTGGAAACACCATATATTTT. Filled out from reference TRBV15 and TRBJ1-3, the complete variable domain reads DAMVIQNPRYQVTQFGKPVTLSCSQTLNHNVMYWYQQKSSQAPKLLFHYYDKDFNNEADTPDNFQSRRPNTSFCFLDIRSPGLGDTAMYLCATSRDEETAGNTIYFGEGSWLTVV.

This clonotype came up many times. CDR3 nucleotide sequence: TGTGCCAGCAGTAGCCTCCTACATTCACCCCTCCACTTT. It is translated as CASSSLLHSPLHF. J is TRBJ1-6 and V is TRBV7-2, with no clear D. Trimming cost V 6 bases and J 8 bases, with 11 bases left between them. The CDR3 sequence is 13 residues long. Germline values: CDR1 SGHTA, CDR2 FQGNSA.

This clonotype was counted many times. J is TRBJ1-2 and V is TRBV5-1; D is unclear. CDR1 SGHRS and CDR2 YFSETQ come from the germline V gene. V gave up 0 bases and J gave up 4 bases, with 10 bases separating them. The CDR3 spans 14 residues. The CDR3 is CASSLAPSGYGYTF. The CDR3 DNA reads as TGCGCCAGCAGCTTGGCCCCCTCCGGCTATGGCTACACCTTC.

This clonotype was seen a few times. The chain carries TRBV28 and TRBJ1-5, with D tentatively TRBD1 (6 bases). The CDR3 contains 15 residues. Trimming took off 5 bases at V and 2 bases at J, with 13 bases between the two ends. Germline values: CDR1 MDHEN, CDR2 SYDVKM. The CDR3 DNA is TGTGCCAGCAGTAAGACAGGAGGAGGCAATCAGCCCCAGCATTTT. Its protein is CASSKTGGGNQPQHF. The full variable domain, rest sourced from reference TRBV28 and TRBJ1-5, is DVKVTQSSRYLVKRTGEKVFLECVQDMDHENMFWYRQDPGLGLRLIYFSYDVKMKEKGDIPEGYSVSREKKERFSLILESASTNQTSMYLCASSKTGGGNQPQHFGDGTRLSIL.

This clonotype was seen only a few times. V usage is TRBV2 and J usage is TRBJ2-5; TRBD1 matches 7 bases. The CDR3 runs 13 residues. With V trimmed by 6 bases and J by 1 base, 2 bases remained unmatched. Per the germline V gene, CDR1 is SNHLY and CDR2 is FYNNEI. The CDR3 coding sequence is TGTGCCAGCAGAGACAGGGTCCAAGAGACCCAGTACTTC. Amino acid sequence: CASRDRVQETQYF. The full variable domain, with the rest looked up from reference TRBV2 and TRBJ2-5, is EPEVTQTPSHQVTQMGQEVILRCVPISNHLYFYWYRQILGQKVEFLVSFYNNEISEKSEIFDDQFSVERPDGSNFTLKIRSTKLEDSAMYFCASRDRVQETQYFGPGTRLLVL.

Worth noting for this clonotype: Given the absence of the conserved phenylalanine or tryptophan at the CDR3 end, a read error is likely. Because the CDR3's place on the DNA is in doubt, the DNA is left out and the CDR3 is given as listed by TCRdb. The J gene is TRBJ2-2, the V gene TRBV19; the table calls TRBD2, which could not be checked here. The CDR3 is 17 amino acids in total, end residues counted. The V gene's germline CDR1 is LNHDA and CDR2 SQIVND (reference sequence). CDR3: CASSIGWVGRDTGELWL.

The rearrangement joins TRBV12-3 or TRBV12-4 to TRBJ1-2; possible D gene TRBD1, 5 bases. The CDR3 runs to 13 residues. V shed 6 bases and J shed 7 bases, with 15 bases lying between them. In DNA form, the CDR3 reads TGTGCCAGCAGCAGACTTCAGGGAGGTGGCTACACCTTC. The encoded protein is CASSRLQGGGYTF.

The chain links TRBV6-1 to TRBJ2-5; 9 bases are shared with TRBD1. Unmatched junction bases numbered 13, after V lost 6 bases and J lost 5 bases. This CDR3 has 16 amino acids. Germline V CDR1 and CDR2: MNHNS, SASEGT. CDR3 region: CASRKRTGEWDETQYF. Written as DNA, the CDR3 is TGTGCCAGCAGAAAACGGACAGGGGAATGGGACGAGACCCAGTACTTC.

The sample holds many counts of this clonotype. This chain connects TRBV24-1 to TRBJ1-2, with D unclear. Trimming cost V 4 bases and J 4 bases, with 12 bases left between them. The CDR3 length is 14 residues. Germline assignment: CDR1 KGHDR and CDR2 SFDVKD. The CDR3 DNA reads TGTGCCACCAGTGACTCCGGCCCGAGCTATGGCTACACCTTC. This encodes CATSDSGPSYGYTF.

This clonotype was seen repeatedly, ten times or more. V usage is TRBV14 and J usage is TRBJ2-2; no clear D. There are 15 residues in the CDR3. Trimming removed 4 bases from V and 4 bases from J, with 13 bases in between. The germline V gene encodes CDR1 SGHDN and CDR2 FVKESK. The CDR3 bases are TGTGCCAGCAGCCCGAATTCGGCCGCCACCGGGGAGCTGTTTTTT. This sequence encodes CASSPNSAATGELFF.

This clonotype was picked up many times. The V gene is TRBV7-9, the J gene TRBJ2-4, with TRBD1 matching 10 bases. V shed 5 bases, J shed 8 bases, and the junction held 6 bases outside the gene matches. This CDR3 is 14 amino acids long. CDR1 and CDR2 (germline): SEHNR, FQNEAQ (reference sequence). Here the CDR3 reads CASSPAGQGYIQYF. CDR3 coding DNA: TGTGCCAGCAGCCCCGCGGGACAGGGGTACATTCAGTACTTC.

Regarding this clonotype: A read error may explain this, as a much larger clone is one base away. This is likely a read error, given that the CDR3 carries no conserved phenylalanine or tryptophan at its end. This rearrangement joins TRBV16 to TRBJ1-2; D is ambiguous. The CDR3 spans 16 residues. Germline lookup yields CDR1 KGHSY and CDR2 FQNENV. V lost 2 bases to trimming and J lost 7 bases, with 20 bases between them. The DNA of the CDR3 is TGTGCCAGCAGCCAAGGCGACGGCCGATCCCGAATTGGCTACACCGTC. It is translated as CASSQGDGRSRIGYTV.

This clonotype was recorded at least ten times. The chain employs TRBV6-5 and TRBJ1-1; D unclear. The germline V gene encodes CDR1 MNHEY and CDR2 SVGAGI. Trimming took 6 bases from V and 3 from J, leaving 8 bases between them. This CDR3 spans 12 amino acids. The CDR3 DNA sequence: TGTGCCAGCAGGTCTCGGGACACTGAAGCTTTCTTT. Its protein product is CASRSRDTEAFF.

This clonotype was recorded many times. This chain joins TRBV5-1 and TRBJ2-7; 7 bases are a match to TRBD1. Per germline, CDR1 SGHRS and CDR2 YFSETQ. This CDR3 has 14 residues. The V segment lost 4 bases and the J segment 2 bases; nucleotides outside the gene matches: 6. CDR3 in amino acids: CASSLGQATYEQYF. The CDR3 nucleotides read TGCGCCAGCAGCCTAGGACAGGCAACCTACGAGCAGTACTTC.

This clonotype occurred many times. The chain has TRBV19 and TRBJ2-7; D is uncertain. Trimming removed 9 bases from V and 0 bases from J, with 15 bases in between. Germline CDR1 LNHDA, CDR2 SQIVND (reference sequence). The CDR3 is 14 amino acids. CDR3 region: CASSMADLSYEQYF. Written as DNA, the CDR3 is TGTGCCAGCAGCATGGCGGACCTCTCCTACGAGCAGTACTTC.

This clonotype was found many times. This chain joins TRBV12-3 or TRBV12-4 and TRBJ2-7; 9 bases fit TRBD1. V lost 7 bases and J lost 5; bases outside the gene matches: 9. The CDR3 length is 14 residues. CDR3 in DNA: TGTGCCAGCACCCCAAACAGGGGGCTCCACGAGCAGTACTTC. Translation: CASTPNRGLHEQYF.

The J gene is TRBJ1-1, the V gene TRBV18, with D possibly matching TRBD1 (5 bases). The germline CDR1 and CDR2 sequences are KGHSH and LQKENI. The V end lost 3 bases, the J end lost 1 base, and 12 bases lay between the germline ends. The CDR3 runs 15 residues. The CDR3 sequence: CASSPKDSPNTEAFF. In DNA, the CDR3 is TGTGCCAGCTCACCCAAAGACAGCCCGAACACTGAAGCTTTCTTT.

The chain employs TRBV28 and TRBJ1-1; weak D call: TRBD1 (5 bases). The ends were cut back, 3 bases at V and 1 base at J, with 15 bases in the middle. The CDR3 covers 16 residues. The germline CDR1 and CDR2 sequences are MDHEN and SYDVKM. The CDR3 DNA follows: TGTGCCAGCAGTTTCCGGCGAGGGGATCCGAACACTGAAGCTTTCTTT. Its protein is CASSFRRGDPNTEAFF.

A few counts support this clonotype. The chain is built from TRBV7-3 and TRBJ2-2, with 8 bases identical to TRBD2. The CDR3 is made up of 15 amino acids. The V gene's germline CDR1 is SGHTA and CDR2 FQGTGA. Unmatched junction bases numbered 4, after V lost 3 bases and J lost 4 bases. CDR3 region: CASSFGGGFTGELFF. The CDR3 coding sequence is TGTGCCAGCAGCTTCGGGGGGGGCTTCACCGGGGAGCTGTTTTTT.